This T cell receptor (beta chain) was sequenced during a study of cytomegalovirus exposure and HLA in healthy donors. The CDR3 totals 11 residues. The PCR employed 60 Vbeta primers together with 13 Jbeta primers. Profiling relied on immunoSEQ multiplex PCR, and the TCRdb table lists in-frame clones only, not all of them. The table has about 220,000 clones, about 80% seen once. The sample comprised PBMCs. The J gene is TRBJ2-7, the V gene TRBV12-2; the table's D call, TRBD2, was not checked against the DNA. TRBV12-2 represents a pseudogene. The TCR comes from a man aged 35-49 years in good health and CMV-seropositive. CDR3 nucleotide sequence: TGTGCAAGTCGCCCCGGCTACGAGCAGTACTTC. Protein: CASRPGYEQYF.